This TCR beta chain is from a study of human T cells and chemical hapten exposure. Regarding the study as a whole: TCRs at a frequency above 1 in 1000 stayed unchanged with DPC sensitization.

V lost 6 bases to trimming and J lost 0 bases; unmatched junction nucleotides: 11. Germline V lookup: CDR1 DFQATT, CDR2 SNEGSKA (reference sequence). This CDR3 comprises 16 residues. Sample time point: healthy volunteer bleed at 2 weeks. It was unfractionated whole blood from which total RNA was extracted. Unique molecular identifiers were attached to individual cDNA molecules within the library. TCRdb processed the RACE reads anew with MiXCR; each CDR3 protein has one entry. The sample lists around 130,000 distinct CDR3 sequences, approximately 9.5% occurring once. This clonotype was seen more than once but under ten times. Its antigen is undetermined.

The specimen was whole blood. The sequence was obtained from a male donor in good health. Some clones in this sample may be carry-over from other donors' samples. V gene TRBV20-1 combines with J gene TRBJ2-3, with 8 bases aligning to TRBD2. CDR3 nucleotides: TGCAGTGCAGCAATCACTAGCGGACCTAGCACAGATACGCAGTATTTT. Protein product: CSAAITSGPSTDTQYF.